The rows below give T cell receptor beta chains drawn from one sample of a study of cytomegalovirus exposure and HLA in healthy donors. Some clones are missing from TCRdb's copy, which holds only in-frame ones; the method was immunoSEQ multiplex PCR. The table lists about 140,000 clones, 82% of them singletons. Sequencing was performed on PBMCs. The receptors here all came from a man under 40 in good health and CMV-seropositive. The CDR3 runs from the conserved cysteine through the conserved F or W. D genes are given only for firm matches. Only some rows state a clone size, as once, few, many or a class for expanded clones.

TRBV4-3	TRBJ1-1	many	.	CASSQTTGSFLVEAFF	TGCGCCAGCAGCCAAACAACAGGGTCCTTTTTGGTTGAAGCTTTCTTT
TRBV7-9	TRBJ1-4	.	.	CASSLGQAINEKLFF	TGTGCCAGCAGCTTAGGGCAGGCCATTAATGAAAAACTGTTTTTT
TRBV11-2	TRBJ1-1	once	.	CASSLFVGRGNTEAFF	TGTGCCAGCAGCTTATTCGTGGGGCGGGGAAACACTGAAGCTTTCTTT
TRBV13	TRBJ2-2	.	.	CASQRQNTGELFF	TGTGCCAGTCAGAGACAGAACACCGGGGAGCTGTTTTTT
TRBV11-2	TRBJ1-2	.	.	CASSLLRMGRGYGYTF	TGTGCCAGCAGCTTACTCCGAATGGGGAGGGGCTATGGCTACACCTTC
TRBV6-6	TRBJ2-7	.	TRBD2	CASSLGEGGTYEQYF	TGTGCCAGCAGTCTCGGGGAGGGAGGGACCTACGAGCAGTACTTC
TRBV9	TRBJ2-2	once	TRBD2	CASSLGLAANTGELFF	TGTGCCAGCAGCCTCGGACTAGCGGCTAACACCGGGGAGCTGTTTTTT
TRBV5-1	TRBJ2-1	.	TRBD2	CASSLDYRTSGRSYNEQFF	TGCGCCAGCAGCCTCGATTACCGGACTAGCGGGAGGTCCTACAATGAGCAGTTCTTC
TRBV6-1	TRBJ1-5	.	.	CASSEEGYSNQPQHF	TGTGCCAGCAGTGAAGAGGGGTATAGCAATCAGCCCCAGCATTTT
TRBV11-2	TRBJ2-7	.	TRBD2	CASSLRRESSYEQYF	TGTGCCAGCAGCTTAAGGCGGGAGAGCTCCTACGAGCAGTACTTC
TRBV5-1	TRBJ2-7	.	TRBD2	CASSPGTSGRYEQYF	TGCGCCAGCAGCCCGGGGACTAGCGGGAGGTACGAGCAGTACTTC
TRBV2	TRBJ2-7	.	TRBD1	CASSGTGGMQYF	TGTGCCAGCTCCGGGACAGGGGGTATGCAGTACTTC
TRBV15	TRBJ2-1	.	TRBD2	CATSRIPGLAESPNEQFF	TGTGCCACCAGCAGAATTCCAGGACTAGCGGAGAGCCCCAACGAGCAGTTCTTC
TRBV7-9	TRBJ2-7	.	.	CASSSSIQAPVPYEQYF	TGTGCCAGCAGCTCCTCTATTCAGGCTCCCGTACCCTACGAGCAGTACTTC
TRBV19	TRBJ1-5	.	.	CASSIRGGQWGYSNQPQHF	TGTGCCAGTAGTATACGGGGGGGCCAATGGGGTTATAGCAATCAGCCCCAGCATTTT
TRBV6-5	TRBJ1-2	.	TRBD1	CASRPGGAVYGYTF	TGTGCCAGCAGGCCAGGGGGCGCGGTCTATGGCTACACCTTC
TRBV6-5	TRBJ1-1	once	.	CASSLGQGSRAFF	TGTGCCAGCAGTCTCGGGCAGGGGTCCAGGGCTTTCTTT
TRBV15	TRBJ1-1	.	TRBD1	CATSRGTGGYTEAFF	TGTGCCACCAGCAGGGGGACAGGGGGCTACACTGAAGCTTTCTTT
TRBV19	TRBJ2-6	few	.	CASSGLPAGPGANVLTF	TGTGCCAGTTCGGGTTTGCCAGCGGGCCCTGGGGCCAACGTCCTGACTTTC
TRBV10-3	TRBJ2-2	.	TRBD1	CAIALAGGTGELFF	TGTGCCATCGCTCTCGCAGGGGGCACCGGGGAGCTGTTTTTT
TRBV14	TRBJ2-7	few	.	CASSQVNYEQYF	TGTGCCAGCAGCCAAGTCAACTACGAGCAGTACTTC
TRBV29-1	TRBJ1-1	.	.	CSVAPSVTEAFF	TGCAGCGTGGCACCCTCCGTGACTGAAGCTTTCTTT
TRBV6-5	TRBJ1-2	.	.	CASSYSSGSHYGYTF	TGTGCCAGCAGTTACTCGTCGGGGAGCCACTATGGCTACACCTTC
TRBV5-1	TRBJ2-7	.	TRBD2	CASSPSGGSYEQYF	TGCGCCAGCAGCCCTTCGGGGGGATCCTACGAGCAGTACTTC
TRBV19	TRBJ1-2	.	.	CASMLIWGGNGYTF	TGTGCCAGTATGCTTATATGGGGGGGGAATGGCTACACCTTC
TRBV4-2	TRBJ2-7	few	TRBD1	CASSPRGPYEQYF	TGTGCCAGCAGTCCTAGGGGGCCCTACGAGCAGTACTTC
TRBV11-2	TRBJ2-7	.	TRBD1	CASSSLGTGFYEQYF	TGTGCCAGCAGCTCCCTCGGGACAGGGTTTTACGAGCAGTACTTC
TRBV7-2	TRBJ2-2	.	.	CASSTGTGNAGELFF	TGTGCCAGCAGCACAGGGACGGGGAACGCCGGGGAGCTGTTTTTT
TRBV5-1	TRBJ1-2	.	.	CASSLDPGNYGYTF	TGCGCCAGCAGCTTGGACCCAGGGAACTATGGCTACACCTTC
TRBV10-3	TRBJ1-5	.	.	CAISPSNQPQHF	TGTGCCATCAGCCCCAGTAATCAGCCCCAGCATTTT
TRBV28	TRBJ1-2	.	.	CASSPGSPYGYTF	TGTGCCAGCAGTCCAGGGTCTCCCTATGGCTACACCTTC
TRBV19	TRBJ2-3	.	TRBD2	CATSAGSTGTQYF	TGTGCCACTTCAGCGGGGAGTACGGGTACGCAGTATTTT
TRBV6-5	TRBJ1-1	.	TRBD1	CASSARDRGHVPAF	TGTGCCAGCAGTGCCAGGGACAGGGGGCACGTTCCCGCCTTT
TRBV2	TRBJ2-1	.	TRBD2	CASNPGLAKNNEQFF	TGTGCCAGCAACCCGGGACTAGCGAAAAACAATGAGCAGTTCTTC
TRBV6-5	TRBJ1-2	.	TRBD1	CASSRGTGDNYGYTF	TGTGCCAGCAGCCGTGGGACAGGGGATAACTATGGCTACACCTTC
TRBV5-1	TRBJ2-7	.	.	CASSLIQGSEQYF	TGCGCCAGCAGCTTAATACAGGGTTCCGAGCAGTACTTC
TRBV7-9	TRBJ1-2	.	TRBD1	CASSLPGQGSYGYTF	TGTGCCAGCAGCTTACCGGGACAGGGTAGCTATGGCTACACCTTC
TRBV18	TRBJ2-3	.	.	CASTPGLSTDTQYF	TGTGCCAGCACACCAGGCTTAAGCACAGATACGCAGTATTTT
TRBV6-1	TRBJ2-6	.	TRBD2	CASSGGLAGAGANVLTF	TGTGCCAGCAGTGGGGGACTAGCGGGCGCTGGGGCCAACGTCCTGACTTTC
TRBV19	TRBJ1-2	.	.	CATEPGFNYGYTF	TGTGCGACTGAGCCCGGGTTTAACTATGGCTACACCTTC
TRBV15	TRBJ1-4	few	.	CATSRDFGTEKLFF	TGTGCCACCAGCAGAGATTTCGGTACTGAAAAACTGTTTTTT
TRBV5-4	TRBJ2-7	.	TRBD1	CASSPGPGGTYEQYF	TGTGCCAGCAGCCCCGGGCCAGGGGGCACTTACGAGCAGTACTTC
TRBV29-1	TRBJ2-3	.	.	CSVAGLRGPTDTQYF	TGCAGCGTTGCGGGCCTCAGGGGTCCCACAGATACGCAGTATTTT
TRBV5-4	TRBJ2-3	.	TRBD1	CASSQQDRESTDTQYF	TGTGCCAGCAGCCAGCAGGACAGGGAGAGCACAGATACGCAGTATTTT
TRBV2	TRBJ2-4	few	.	CASTRKNIQYF	TGTGCCAGCACGAGGAAAAACATTCAGTACTTC
TRBV15	TRBJ2-7	.	TRBD2	CATSRGTSGTYEQYF	TGTGCCACCAGCAGAGGGACTAGCGGGACCTACGAGCAGTACTTC
TRBV7-9	TRBJ2-7	.	TRBD1	CASSLRDSYEQYF	TGTGCCAGCAGCTTAAGGGACAGCTACGAGCAGTACTTC
TRBV5-8	TRBJ2-7	.	TRBD1	CASSYRTGYEQYF	TGTGCCAGCAGCTACCGGACAGGCTACGAGCAGTACTTC
TRBV6-5	TRBJ1-6	.	TRBD1	CATARDRVLSPLHF	TGTGCCACCGCCCGGGACAGGGTCTTATCACCCCTCCACTTT
TRBV2	TRBJ2-7	once	.	CASSTRGGTYEQYF	TGTGCCAGCAGTACCAGGGGTGGCACCTACGAGCAGTACTTC
TRBV4-1	TRBJ2-7	.	TRBD1	CASSLGQGYEQYF	TGCGCCAGCAGCCTTGGACAGGGGTACGAGCAGTACTTC
TRBV11-2	TRBJ2-1	.	TRBD2	CASSFRVVAGGSEQFF	TGTGCCAGCAGCTTTAGGGTAGTAGCGGGAGGATCCGAGCAGTTCTTC
TRBV6-5	TRBJ1-2	.	.	CASSSAGSTYGYTF	TGTGCCAGCAGTTCTGCAGGCTCAACCTATGGCTACACCTTC
TRBV2	TRBJ1-1	.	TRBD1	CASSAQGIEAFF	TGTGCCAGCAGCGCACAGGGGATTGAAGCTTTCTTT
TRBV9	TRBJ1-3	.	.	CASSGGLGNTIYF	TGTGCCAGCAGCGGAGGGCTCGGAAACACCATATATTTT
TRBV7-9	TRBJ2-5	.	TRBD1	CASSMTGGSETQYF	TGTGCCAGCAGCATGACAGGGGGCAGCGAGACCCAGTACTTC
TRBV15	TRBJ2-1	.	.	CATSRDRAGNYNEQFF	TGTGCCACCAGCAGAGATCGGGCAGGGAACTACAATGAGCAGTTCTTC